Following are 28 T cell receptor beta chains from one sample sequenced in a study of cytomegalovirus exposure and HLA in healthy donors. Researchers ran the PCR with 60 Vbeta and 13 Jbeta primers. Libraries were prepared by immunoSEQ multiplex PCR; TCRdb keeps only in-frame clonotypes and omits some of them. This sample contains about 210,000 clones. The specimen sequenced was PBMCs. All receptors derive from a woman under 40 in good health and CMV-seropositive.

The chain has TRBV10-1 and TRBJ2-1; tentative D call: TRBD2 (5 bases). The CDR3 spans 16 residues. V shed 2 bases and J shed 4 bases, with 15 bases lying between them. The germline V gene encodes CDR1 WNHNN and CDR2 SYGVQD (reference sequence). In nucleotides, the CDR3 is TGCGCCAGCAGTGAGGGAGGCAGGCTACCATACAATGAGCAGTTCTTC. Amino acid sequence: CASSEGGRLPYNEQFF.

The CDR3 region is CASSLYSGGNSPLHF. Here the CDR3 DNA reads TGCGCCAGCAGCTTATATTCAGGGGGAAATTCACCCCTCCACTTT. This chain joins TRBV5-1 and TRBJ1-6; 7 nucleotides line up with TRBD1. J gave up 7 bases and V 2 bases, and 6 bases lay outside the gene matches. CDR3 length: 15 amino acids. Per the germline V gene, CDR1 is SGHRS and CDR2 is YFSETQ.

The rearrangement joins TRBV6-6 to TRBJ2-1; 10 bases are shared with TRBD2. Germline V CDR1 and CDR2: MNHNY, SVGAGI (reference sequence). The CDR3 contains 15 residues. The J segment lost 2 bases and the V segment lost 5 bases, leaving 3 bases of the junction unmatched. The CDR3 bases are TGTGCCAGCAGTCTTAGCGGGGGGCCCTACAATGAGCAGTTCTTC. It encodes CASSLSGGPYNEQFF.

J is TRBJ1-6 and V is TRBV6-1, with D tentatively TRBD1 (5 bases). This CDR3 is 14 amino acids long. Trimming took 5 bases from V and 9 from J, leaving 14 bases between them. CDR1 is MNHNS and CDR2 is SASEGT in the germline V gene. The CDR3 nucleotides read TGTGCCAGCAGTCCCACGGGGGGACGTTCACCCCTCCACTTT. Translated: CASSPTGGRSPLHF.

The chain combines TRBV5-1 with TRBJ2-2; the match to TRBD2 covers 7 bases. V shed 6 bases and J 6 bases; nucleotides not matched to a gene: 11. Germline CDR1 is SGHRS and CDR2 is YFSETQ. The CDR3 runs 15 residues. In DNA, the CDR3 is TGCGCCAGCACGGGCGGGGGTAGCGTCCCCGGGGAGCTGTTTTTT. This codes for CASTGGGSVPGELFF. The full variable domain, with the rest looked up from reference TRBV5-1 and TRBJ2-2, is KAGVTQTPRYLIKTRGQQVTLSCSPISGHRSVSWYQQTPGQGLQFLFEYFSETQRNKGNFPGRFSGRQFSNSRSEMNVSTLELGDSALYLCASTGGGSVPGELFFGEGSRLTVL.

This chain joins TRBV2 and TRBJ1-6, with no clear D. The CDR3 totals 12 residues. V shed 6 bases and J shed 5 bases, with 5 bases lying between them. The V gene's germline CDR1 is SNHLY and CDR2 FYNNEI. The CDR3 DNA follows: TGTGCCAGCAGCGTCGATAATTCACCCCTCCACTTT. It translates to CASSVDNSPLHF.

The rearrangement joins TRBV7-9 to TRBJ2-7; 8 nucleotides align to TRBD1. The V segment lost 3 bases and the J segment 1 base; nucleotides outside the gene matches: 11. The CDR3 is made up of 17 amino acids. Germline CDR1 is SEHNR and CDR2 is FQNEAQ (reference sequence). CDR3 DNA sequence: TGTGCCAGCAGCTTGTCTCTTTTCCGGGACAGGTCCTACGAGCAGTACTTC. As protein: CASSLSLFRDRSYEQYF.

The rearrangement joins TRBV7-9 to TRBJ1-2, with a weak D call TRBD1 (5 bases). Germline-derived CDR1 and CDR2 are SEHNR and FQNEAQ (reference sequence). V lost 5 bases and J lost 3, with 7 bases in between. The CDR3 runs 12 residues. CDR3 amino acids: CASSRGDYGYTF. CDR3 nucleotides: TGTGCCAGCAGCCGGGGGGACTATGGCTACACCTTC.

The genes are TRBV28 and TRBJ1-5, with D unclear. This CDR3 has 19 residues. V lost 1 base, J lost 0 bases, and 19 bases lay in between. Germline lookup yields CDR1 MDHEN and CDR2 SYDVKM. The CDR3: CASSLSHGVGPYSNQPQHF. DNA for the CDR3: TGTGCCAGCAGTTTATCTCACGGGGTCGGGCCGTATAGCAATCAGCCCCAGCATTTT.

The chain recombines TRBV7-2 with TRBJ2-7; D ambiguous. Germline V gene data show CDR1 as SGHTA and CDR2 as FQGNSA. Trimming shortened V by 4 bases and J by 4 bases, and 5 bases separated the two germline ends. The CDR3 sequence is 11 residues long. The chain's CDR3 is CASSSKYEQYF. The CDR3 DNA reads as TGTGCCAGCAGCTCCAAATACGAGCAGTACTTC.

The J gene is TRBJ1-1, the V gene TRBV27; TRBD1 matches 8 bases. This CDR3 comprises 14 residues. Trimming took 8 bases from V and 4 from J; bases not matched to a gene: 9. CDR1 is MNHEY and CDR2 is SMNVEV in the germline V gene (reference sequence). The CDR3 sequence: CASQPYGTGTEAFF. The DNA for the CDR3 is TGTGCCAGCCAACCTTACGGGACAGGCACTGAAGCTTTCTTT.

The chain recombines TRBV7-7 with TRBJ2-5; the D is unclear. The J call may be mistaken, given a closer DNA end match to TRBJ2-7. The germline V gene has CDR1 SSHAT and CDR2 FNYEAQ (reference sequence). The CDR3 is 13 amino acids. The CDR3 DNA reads TGTGCCAGCAGCTTAAACCAACGAGGCGAGCAGTACTTC. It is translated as CASSLNQRGEQYF.

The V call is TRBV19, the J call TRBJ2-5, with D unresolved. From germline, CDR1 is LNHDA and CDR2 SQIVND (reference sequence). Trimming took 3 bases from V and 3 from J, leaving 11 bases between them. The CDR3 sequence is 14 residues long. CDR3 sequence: CASSMGPLEETQYF. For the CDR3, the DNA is TGTGCCAGTAGTATGGGCCCTTTGGAAGAGACCCAGTACTTC.

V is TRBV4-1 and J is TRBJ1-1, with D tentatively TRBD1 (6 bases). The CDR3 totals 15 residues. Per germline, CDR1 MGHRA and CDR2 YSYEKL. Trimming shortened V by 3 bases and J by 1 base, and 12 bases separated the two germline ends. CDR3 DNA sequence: TGCGCCAGCAGCCAGCCCCCGACAGGGAACACTGAAGCTTTCTTT. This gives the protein CASSQPPTGNTEAFF.

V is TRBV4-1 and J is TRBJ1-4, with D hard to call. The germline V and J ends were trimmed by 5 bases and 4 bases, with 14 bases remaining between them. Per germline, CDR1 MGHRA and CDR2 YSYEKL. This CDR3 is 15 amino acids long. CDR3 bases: TGCGCCAGCAGCACGCCGGGAGGAAATAATGAAAAACTGTTTTTT. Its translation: CASSTPGGNNEKLFF.

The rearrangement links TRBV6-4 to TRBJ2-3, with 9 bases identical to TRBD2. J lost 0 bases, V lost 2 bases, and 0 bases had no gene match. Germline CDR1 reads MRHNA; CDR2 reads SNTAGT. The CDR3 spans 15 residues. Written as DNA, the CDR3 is TGTGCCAGCAGTGACGGGACTAGCAGCACAGATACGCAGTATTTT. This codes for CASSDGTSSTDTQYF.

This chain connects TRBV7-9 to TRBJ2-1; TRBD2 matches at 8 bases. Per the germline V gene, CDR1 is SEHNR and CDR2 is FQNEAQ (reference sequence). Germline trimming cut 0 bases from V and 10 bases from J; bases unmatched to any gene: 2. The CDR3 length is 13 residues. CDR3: CASSLASGGEQFF. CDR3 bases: TGTGCCAGCAGCTTAGCCAGCGGGGGAGAGCAGTTCTTC.

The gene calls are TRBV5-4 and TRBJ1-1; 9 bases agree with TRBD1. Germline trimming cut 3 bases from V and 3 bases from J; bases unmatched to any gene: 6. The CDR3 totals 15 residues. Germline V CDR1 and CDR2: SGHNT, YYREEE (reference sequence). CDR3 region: CASSYPGQGYTEAFF. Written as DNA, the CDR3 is TGTGCCAGCAGCTACCCGGGACAGGGATACACTGAAGCTTTCTTT.

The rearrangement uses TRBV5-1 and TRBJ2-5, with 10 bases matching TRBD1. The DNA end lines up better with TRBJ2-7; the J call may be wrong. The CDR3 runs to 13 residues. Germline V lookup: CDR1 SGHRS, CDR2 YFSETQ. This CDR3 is CATKRDRGYEQYF. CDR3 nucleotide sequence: TGCGCCACCAAGAGGGACAGGGGCTACGAGCAGTACTTC.

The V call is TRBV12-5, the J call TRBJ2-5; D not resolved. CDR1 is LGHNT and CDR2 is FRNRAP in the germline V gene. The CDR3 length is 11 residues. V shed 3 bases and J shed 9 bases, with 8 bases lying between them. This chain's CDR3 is CASGFPHPQYF. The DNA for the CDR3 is TGTGCTAGTGGTTTCCCACATCCCCAGTACTTC.

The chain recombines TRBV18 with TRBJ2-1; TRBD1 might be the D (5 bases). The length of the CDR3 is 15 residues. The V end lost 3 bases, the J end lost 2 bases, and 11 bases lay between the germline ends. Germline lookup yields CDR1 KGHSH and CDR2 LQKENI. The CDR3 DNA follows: TGTGCCAGCTCACCCGGCTGGGGCGCCTACAATGAGCAGTTCTTC. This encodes CASSPGWGAYNEQFF.

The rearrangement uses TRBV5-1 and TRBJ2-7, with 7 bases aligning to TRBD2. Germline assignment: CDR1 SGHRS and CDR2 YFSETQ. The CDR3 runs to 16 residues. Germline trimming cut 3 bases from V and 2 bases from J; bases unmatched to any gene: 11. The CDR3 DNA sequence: TGCGCCAGCAGCTCCTCATTAGCGGGCCAACCCTACGAGCAGTACTTC. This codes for CASSSSLAGQPYEQYF.

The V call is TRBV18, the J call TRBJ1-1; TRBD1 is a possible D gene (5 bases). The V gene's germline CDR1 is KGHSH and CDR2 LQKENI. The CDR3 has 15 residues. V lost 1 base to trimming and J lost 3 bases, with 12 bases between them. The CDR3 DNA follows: TGTGCCAGCTCACCACAGGAGGGGATCGACACTGAAGCTTTCTTT. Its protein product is CASSPQEGIDTEAFF.

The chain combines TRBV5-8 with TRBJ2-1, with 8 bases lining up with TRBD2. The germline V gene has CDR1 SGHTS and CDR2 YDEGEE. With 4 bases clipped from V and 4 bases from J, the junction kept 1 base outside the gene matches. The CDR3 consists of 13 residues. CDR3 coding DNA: TGTGCCAGCAGCGGGACTAGTTACAATGAGCAGTTCTTC. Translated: CASSGTSYNEQFF.

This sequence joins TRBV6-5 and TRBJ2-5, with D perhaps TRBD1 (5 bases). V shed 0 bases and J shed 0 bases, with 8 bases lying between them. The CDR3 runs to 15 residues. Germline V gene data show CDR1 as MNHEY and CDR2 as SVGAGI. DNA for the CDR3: TGTGCCAGCAGTTACTCGGGCAGGGACCAAGAGACCCAGTACTTC. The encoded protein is CASSYSGRDQETQYF.

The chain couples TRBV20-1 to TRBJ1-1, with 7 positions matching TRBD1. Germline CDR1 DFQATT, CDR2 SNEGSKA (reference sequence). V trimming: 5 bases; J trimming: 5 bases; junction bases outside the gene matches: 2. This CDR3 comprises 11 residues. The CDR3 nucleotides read TGCAGTGCTGGACAGGCGACTGAAGCTTTCTTT. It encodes CSAGQATEAFF.

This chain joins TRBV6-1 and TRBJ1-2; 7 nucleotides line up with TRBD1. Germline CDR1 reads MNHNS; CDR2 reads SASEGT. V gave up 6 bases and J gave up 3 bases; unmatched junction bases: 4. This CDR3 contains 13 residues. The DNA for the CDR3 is TGTGCCAGCAGCGACACAGGGGACTATGGCTACACCTTC. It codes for CASSDTGDYGYTF.

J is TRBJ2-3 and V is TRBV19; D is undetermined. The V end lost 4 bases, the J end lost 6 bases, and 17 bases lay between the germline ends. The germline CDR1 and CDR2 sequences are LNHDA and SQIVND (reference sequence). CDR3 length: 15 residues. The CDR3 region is CASSTLPGQVDTQYF. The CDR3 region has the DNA TGTGCCAGTAGTACTCTCCCCGGTCAGGTCGATACGCAGTATTTT. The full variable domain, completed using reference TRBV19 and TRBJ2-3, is DGGITQSPKYLFRKEGQNVTLSCEQNLNHDAMYWYRQDPGQGLRLIYYSQIVNDFQKGDIAEGYSVSREKKESFPLTVTSAQKNPTAFYLCASSTLPGQVDTQYFGPGTRLTVL.